These 8 T cell receptor beta chains were sequenced from one sample in a study of human versus mouse CDR3 diversity and MHC coevolution. Assay: immunoSEQ multiplex PCR; the TCRdb copy retains only in-frame clones and omits some. The sample includes about 81,000 clones, 85% to 95% of them seen just once. Sequenced sample: naive CD4+ T cells from blood. Specified subset: CD45RO-negative CD62L-positive naive CD4 T cells. These receptors were taken from a person aged 30 to 70 in good health.

V usage is TRBV11-2 and J usage is TRBJ2-1, with 10 bases lining up with TRBD1. The CDR3 loop spans 13 amino acids. Trimming cost V 3 bases and J 13 bases; bases outside gene matches: 6. Germline V gene data show CDR1 as SGHAT and CDR2 as FQNNGV. CDR3 sequence reads: CASSLTGGSIQFF. In nucleotides, the CDR3 is TGTGCCAGCAGCTTGACAGGGGGCTCAATCCAGTTCTTC.

The genes are TRBV7-9 and TRBJ1-2; D unresolved. V was pared by 5 bases and J by 8 bases, with 18 bases between. The CDR3 runs 14 residues. Per the germline V gene, CDR1 is SEHNR and CDR2 is FQNEAQ (reference sequence). CDR3 in amino acids: CASSPDFLLAGYTF. The CDR3 DNA follows: TGTGCCAGCAGCCCCGACTTCCTGCTGGCAGGCTACACCTTC.

V is TRBV7-3 and J is TRBJ2-2; 8 positions match TRBD1. CDR3 length: 15 residues. In germline, CDR1 is SGHTA, CDR2 FQGTGA. With V trimmed by 6 bases and J by 7 bases, 10 bases remained unmatched. The CDR3 DNA reads TGTGCCAGCAGTCGATTCCAGGGGGCAATCGGGGAGCTGTTTTTT. This encodes CASSRFQGAIGELFF.

The gene calls are TRBV28 and TRBJ2-3; weak D call: TRBD1 (5 bases). The CDR3 spans 16 residues. Germline assignment: CDR1 MDHEN and CDR2 SYDVKM. Trimming took off 5 bases at V and 4 bases at J, with 19 bases between the two ends. Written as DNA, the CDR3 is TGTGCCAGCAGTCCTATGACAGCCAGGTCCGCAGATACGCAGTATTTT. It yields the protein CASSPMTARSADTQYF.

This clone was counted between two and nine times. The V call is TRBV10-3, the J call TRBJ2-1; maybe TRBD1 (5 bases). Germline V gene data show CDR1 as ENHRY and CDR2 as SYGVKD. The germline V and J ends were trimmed by 0 bases and 3 bases, with 18 bases remaining between them. CDR3 length equals 18 residues. The CDR3 loop reads CAISESKIGDRRYNEQFF. CDR3 in DNA: TGTGCCATCAGTGAGTCGAAGATAGGAGACAGACGCTACAATGAGCAGTTCTTC.

This sequence joins TRBV5-1 and TRBJ1-1; 9 positions agree with TRBD1. The CDR3 covers 15 residues. CDR1 and CDR2 (germline): SGHRS, YFSETQ. Trimming took 3 bases from V and 4 from J; bases not matched to a gene: 7. This CDR3 is CASSSLTGGTTEAFF. The DNA of the CDR3 is TGCGCCAGCAGCTCGCTGACAGGGGGAACCACTGAAGCTTTCTTT.

The chain recombines TRBV18 with TRBJ1-2; D possibly corresponds to TRBD1 (5 bases). CDR3 size: 16 residues. Trimming pared 1 base from V and 3 bases from J, leaving 15 bases between. Germline CDR1 KGHSH, CDR2 LQKENI. The CDR3 nucleotides read TGTGCCAGCTCACCACGGTCATCAGGGAACGACTATGGCTACACCTTC. Translation: CASSPRSSGNDYGYTF.

This rearrangement joins TRBV9 to TRBJ2-3, with a weak D call TRBD2 (6 bases). This CDR3 has 14 residues. Germline loops: CDR1 SGDLS, CDR2 YYNGEE. Trimming cost V 4 bases and J 2 bases, with 11 bases left between them. CDR3: CASSIRTTTDTQYF. CDR3 coding DNA: TGTGCCAGCAGCATAAGGACTACCACAGATACGCAGTATTTT.